A single sample gave rise to the 20 T cell receptor beta chains below, sequenced in a study of T cell repertoires in cytomegalovirus infection. TCRdb re-analysed the reads in MiXCR, keeping a single row per CDR3 protein. The sample consists of fewer than 1,000,000 distinct CDR3 sequences, around 30% of them appearing once. Their recognized antigens are unknown. Sequenced material: cultured CD8+ T cells from PBMCs, taken from culture after CMV antigen stimulation. These receptors came from a human donor in good health (CMV status not recorded). Some clones in this sample may be carry-over from other donors' samples.

The genes are TRBV7-6 and TRBJ2-7, with TRBD1 as a possible D gene (6 bases). Germline V gene lookup returns CDR1 SGHVS and CDR2 FNYEAQ. The CDR3 runs to 12 residues. The ends were cut back, 4 bases at V and 7 bases at J, with 11 bases in the middle. The CDR3 region is CASSSSGEEQYF. DNA of the CDR3: TGTGCCAGCAGCTCCTCAGGGGAGGAGCAGTACTTC.

This clonotype was counted a few times. CDR3 amino acids: CASSSSVTGNSPLHF. In nucleotides, the CDR3 is TGTGCCAGCAGCTCCTCCGTGACAGGGAATTCACCCCTCCACTTT. V is TRBV7-9 and J is TRBJ1-6; TRBD1 agrees at 7 bases. V lost 4 bases, J lost 7 bases, and 7 bases stayed unmatched. Germline CDR1 is SEHNR and CDR2 is FQNEAQ (reference sequence). CDR3 length equals 15 residues.

The gene calls are TRBV7-9 and TRBJ2-5; 10 bases are shared with TRBD2. The CDR3 has 16 residues. The V and J ends lost 5 bases and 1 base, in that order; junction bases with no gene match: 7. Germline V gives CDR1 SEHNR, CDR2 FQNEAQ (reference sequence). The CDR3: CASSILAGVLQETQYF. The CDR3 region has the DNA TGTGCCAGCAGCATTCTAGCGGGGGTGCTCCAAGAGACCCAGTACTTC.

This clonotype was observed a few times. V is TRBV6-6 and J is TRBJ2-7; perhaps TRBD2 as D (5 bases). Trimming shortened V by 0 bases and J by 0 bases, and 18 bases separated the two germline ends. Germline V gene lookup returns CDR1 MNHNY and CDR2 SVGAGI (reference sequence). CDR3 length: 18 amino acids. CDR3: CASSYSMRALPLSYEQYV. CDR3 bases: TGTGCCAGCAGTTACTCGATGAGGGCTCTGCCTCTCTCCTACGAGCAGTACGTC.

This clonotype was recorded a few times. CDR3 sequence (DNA): TGTGCCAGCAGTTACTCGAACAACAATCAGCCCCAGCATTTT. Its protein is CASSYSNNNQPQHF. The V call is TRBV6-2 or TRBV6-3, the J call TRBJ1-5; D is undetermined. This CDR3 comprises 14 residues. Germline V gives CDR1 MNHEY, CDR2 SVGEGT. V lost 0 bases to trimming and J lost 3 bases, with 6 bases between them.

The J gene is TRBJ2-1, the V gene TRBV7-2, with no clear D. The germline V gene has CDR1 SGHTA and CDR2 FQGNSA. V was clipped by 1 base and J by 6 bases, with 19 bases between them. CDR3 size: 17 residues. CDR3 nucleotides: TGTGCCAGCAGCTTAGAAGGTTGGTCCTCCCTCCCCAATGAGCAGTTCTTC. The encoded protein is CASSLEGWSSLPNEQFF.

This clonotype was picked up a small number of times. The V and J genes are TRBV20-1 and TRBJ1-6; D remains ambiguous. V was shortened by 0 bases and J by 13 bases, with 22 bases between the two germline ends. This CDR3 has 16 residues. CDR1 and CDR2 (germline): DFQATT, SNEGSKA (reference sequence). CDR3 sequence: CSARDQEGSAISPLHF. The DNA of the CDR3 is TGCAGTGCTAGAGATCAAGAGGGTTCAGCAATTAGCCCCCTCCACTTT.

The chain combines TRBV24-1 with TRBJ2-2; the match to TRBD1 covers 7 bases. V shed 4 bases, J shed 3 bases, and the junction held 13 bases outside the gene matches. Germline V CDR1 and CDR2: KGHDR, SFDVKD. The CDR3 is 18 amino acids. CDR3 DNA: TGTGCCACCAGTGACCCCCGGGCGCGGACAGGACACACCGGGGAGCTGTTTTTT. It specifies CATSDPRARTGHTGELFF.

A remark on this clonotype: No conserved phenylalanine or tryptophan ends this CDR3, so it is likely a read error. The chain has TRBV6-6 and TRBJ1-1; D uncertain. From germline, CDR1 is MNHNY and CDR2 SVGAGI (reference sequence). V lost 0 bases and J 1 base, leaving 9 bases between the germline ends. This CDR3 is built from 15 residues. The CDR3 region is CASSYSRGRNTEAFS. CDR3 DNA: TGTGCCAGCAGTTACTCGCGAGGGAGGAACACTGAAGCTTTCTCT.

The chain is built from TRBV6-1 and TRBJ2-4, with TRBD1 matching 7 bases. After removal of 5 bases from V and 4 bases from J, the junction contained 20 bases not matched to a gene. Germline V gene data show CDR1 as MNHNS and CDR2 as SASEGT. The CDR3 sequence is 19 residues long. In DNA, the CDR3 is TGTGCCAGCAGTACCCCGGGGACAGCCCAAGGGGAGCCTAAAAACATTCAGTACTTC. This encodes CASSTPGTAQGEPKNIQYF.

This clonotype was seen just once. A read error is likely, as this CDR3 ends without the conserved phenylalanine or tryptophan. The J gene is TRBJ2-4, the V gene TRBV4-1; TRBD2 matches at 7 bases. Germline V lookup: CDR1 MGHRA, CDR2 YSYEKL. CDR3 length: 20 amino acids. CDR3 amino acids: CASSEGLFGGVERGKNIQYL. The CDR3 DNA reads as TGTGCCAGCAGCGAAGGGTTGTTTGGGGGGGTCGAACGAGGCAAAAACATTCAGTACTTG.

With regard to this clonotype: A clone one base away is much larger, so this may be a read error. The chain couples TRBV7-2 to TRBJ2-2, with a tentative D call TRBD2 (6 bases). The CDR3 loop spans 12 amino acids. CDR1 and CDR2 from the germline V gene are SGHTA and FQGNSA. CDR3 sequence reads: CASRLDTGELLF. CDR3 DNA: TGTGCCAGCCGACTAGACACCGGGGAGCTGTTATTT.

The rearrangement uses TRBV6-6 and TRBJ2-7, with TRBD1 matching 8 bases. There are 14 residues in the CDR3. CDR1 MNHNY and CDR2 SVGAGI come from the germline V gene (reference sequence). The V segment lost 4 bases and the J segment 3 bases; nucleotides outside the gene matches: 5. CDR3 bases: TGTGCCAGCAGTTGGACCGGGACAGGCTACGAGCAGTACGTC. It yields the protein CASSWTGTGYEQYV.

This clonotype was recorded a few times. The genes are TRBV24-1 and TRBJ2-7, with TRBD1 as a possible D gene (6 bases). The CDR3 is 11 residues long. Germline CDR1 is KGHDR and CDR2 is SFDVKD. Between the trimmed V and J ends, which lost 7 bases and 4 bases, there was a span of 7 bases. CDR3 protein: CATSGTYEQYF. The CDR3 region has the DNA TGTGCCACCAGCGGGACATACGAGCAGTACTTC.

V usage is TRBV4-3 and J usage is TRBJ1-1; maybe TRBD1 (5 bases). The germline gives CDR1 LGHNA, CDR2 YSLEER. The CDR3 spans 15 residues. V was shortened by 4 bases and J by 2 bases, with 14 bases between the two germline ends. CDR3 sequence (DNA): TGCGCCAGCAGCCGAACGATACAGGTTAACACTGAAGCTTTCTTT. As protein: CASSRTIQVNTEAFF.

This sequence joins TRBV28 and TRBJ1-6; 7 nucleotides match TRBD1. Germline trimming cut 6 bases from V and 0 bases from J; bases unmatched to any gene: 8. Germline V gene data show CDR1 as MDHEN and CDR2 as SYDVKM. The CDR3 is made up of 17 amino acids. CDR3 nucleotide sequence: TGTGCCAGCAGACCTGGGACAGCCAGCTCCTATAATTCACCCCTCCACTTT. As protein: CASRPGTASSYNSPLHF.

The J gene is TRBJ2-5, the V gene TRBV6-6; TRBD1 agrees at 7 bases. The CDR3 contains 17 residues. Looked up from germline, CDR1 is MNHNY and CDR2 is SVGAGI (reference sequence). Germline trimming cut 2 bases from V and 3 bases from J; bases unmatched to any gene: 12. The CDR3, as DNA: TGTGCCAGCAGTTACCCTCGACAGGGTGAAAGGAAAGAGACCCAGTACTTC. It specifies CASSYPRQGERKETQYF.

This clonotype was detected a few times. The V and J genes are TRBV5-6 and TRBJ1-2; 8 bases are a match to TRBD1. Germline lookup yields CDR1 SGHDT and CDR2 YYEEEE. The CDR3 loop spans 16 amino acids. The V gene end was trimmed by 2 bases and the J gene end by 0 bases; junction bases not matched to a gene: 6. The CDR3 protein is CASSFSGTGANYGYTF. The CDR3 bases are TGTGCCAGCAGCTTTTCCGGGACAGGAGCTAACTATGGCTACACCTTC. The entire variable domain, with the rest obtained from reference TRBV5-6 and TRBJ1-2, is as follows: DAGVTQSPTHLIKTRGQQVTLRCSPKSGHDTVSWYQQALGQGPQFIFQYYEEEERQRGNFPDRFSGHQFPNYSSELNVNALLLGDSALYLCASSFSGTGANYGYTFGSGTRLTVV.

This clonotype was recorded a few times. J is TRBJ1-2 and V is TRBV6-2 or TRBV6-3, with 8 bases that match TRBD1. The V gene's germline CDR1 is MNHEY and CDR2 SVGEGT. The CDR3 sequence is 16 residues long. The J segment lost 4 bases and the V segment lost 3 bases, leaving 10 bases of the junction unmatched. CDR3 protein: CASSYRGTGFFYGYTF. The DNA of the CDR3 is TGTGCCAGCAGTTATCGGGGGACAGGCTTCTTCTATGGCTACACCTTC.

The chain joins TRBV28 to TRBJ1-1; 9 nucleotides match TRBD1. V gave up 6 bases and J gave up 6 bases; unmatched junction bases: 17. Germline assignment: CDR1 MDHEN and CDR2 SYDVKM. There are 17 residues in the CDR3. DNA for the CDR3: TGTGCCAGCAGCCAAACATCTGGGACAGGGTATATTCCTGAAGCTTTCTTT. It translates to CASSQTSGTGYIPEAFF.